The sequence of this T cell receptor (beta chain) was determined in a study of blood T cell repertoires in COVID-19. Using immunoSEQ multiplex PCR, the repertoire was profiled, and TCRdb retains in-frame clones only, with some absent. The sample yields 150,000 to 200,000 clones, 89% seen once. The CDR3 extends over 12 amino acids. The junction had 9 bases not matched to a gene; V was cut back by 9 bases and J by 9 bases. Looked up from germline, CDR1 is SGHKS and CDR2 is YYEKEE (reference sequence). Material for sequencing was PBMCs or T cells enriched from blood (not recorded which). This chain uses TRBV5-5 with TRBJ2-1; 7 bases map to TRBD1. The receptor's source is a woman aged 18-29 years who had recovered from COVID-19. DNA of the CDR3: TGTGCCACCTCGACAGGGCATACTGAGCAGTTCTTC. Translating it yields CATSTGHTEQFF. Full variable domain (missing parts from reference TRBV5-5 and TRBJ2-1): DAGVTQSPTHLIKTRGQQVTLRCSPISGHKSVSWYQQVLGQGPQFIFQYYEKEERGRGNFPDRFSARQFPNYSSELNVNALLLGDSALYLCATSTGHTEQFFGPGTRLTVL.